This TCR beta chain was sequenced for a study of T cells in Graves' hyperthyroidism and ophthalmopathy. Overall study results and limits: A model built on 13 V-J features separated ophthalmopathy from stable hyperthyroidism.

Hyperthyroidism had been newly diagnosed in patients aged 18 to 65, and its duration was under 2 months. Thyroid ultrasound, orbital computed tomography, clinical symptoms, and serum thyroxine and TRAb underpinned diagnoses. As concerns this clonotype: Its antigen remains unknown.

Authors of the study amplified TCR beta CDR3 regions from RNA transcripts. Initially, a first-round RT-PCR of the TCR CDR3 employed the HTBI primer set. TCRdb reprocessed the multiplex PCR reads with MiXCR, giving one entry per CDR3 protein. Among 300,000 to 400,000 distinct CDR3 sequences listed, more than 11% were seen once. The V gene lost 1 base and the J gene lost 1 base, with 12 bases spanning the gap. Germline-derived CDR1 and CDR2 are GTSNPN and SVGIG (reference sequence). The CDR3 totals 15 residues. The V gene is TRBV30, the J gene TRBJ2-3, with D maybe TRBD2 (6 bases). The sequencing sample was made of blood. This receptor was taken from a woman aged 55-69 years with Graves' hyperthyroidism. This chain's CDR3 is CAWSGGGTGTDTQYF. The CDR3 coding sequence is TGTGCCTGGAGTGGTGGAGGGACGGGCACAGATACGCAGTATTTT.